This T cell receptor beta chain derives from a study of cytomegalovirus exposure and HLA in healthy donors. About the study: Early release data held some 79 million unique TCRs from HLA-typed donors. General observations from the study: As was reported, the HLA-A and HLA-B alleles of most subjects were accurately predicted from TCR beta sequences. Under in vitro conditions, a few CMV-associated chains were confirmed as specific for CMV antigens.

Trimming shortened V by 8 bases and J by 5 bases, and 18 bases separated the two germline ends. From germline, CDR1 is GTSNPN and CDR2 SVGIG (reference sequence). The CDR3 is 13 amino acids. There were likely unrecorded immune exposures, though donors were nominally healthy when sampled. Of note for this clone: Its matching antigen is unknown.

Both 60 Vbeta primers and 13 Jbeta primers went into the PCR. Repertoires were generated with immunoSEQ multiplex PCR, while TCRdb's copy carries only in-frame clones and drops some. The repertoire holds a few hundred thousand clones, with around 65% as singletons. The sequenced sample was PBMCs. This chain connects TRBV30 to TRBJ1-2, with a possible D match to TRBD1 (6 bases). The receptor was derived from a female donor in good health and CMV-seronegative. For the CDR3, the DNA is TGTGCCCGCTTCCCCAGGGGAGGGTATGGCTACACCTTC. This sequence encodes CARFPRGGYGYTF.